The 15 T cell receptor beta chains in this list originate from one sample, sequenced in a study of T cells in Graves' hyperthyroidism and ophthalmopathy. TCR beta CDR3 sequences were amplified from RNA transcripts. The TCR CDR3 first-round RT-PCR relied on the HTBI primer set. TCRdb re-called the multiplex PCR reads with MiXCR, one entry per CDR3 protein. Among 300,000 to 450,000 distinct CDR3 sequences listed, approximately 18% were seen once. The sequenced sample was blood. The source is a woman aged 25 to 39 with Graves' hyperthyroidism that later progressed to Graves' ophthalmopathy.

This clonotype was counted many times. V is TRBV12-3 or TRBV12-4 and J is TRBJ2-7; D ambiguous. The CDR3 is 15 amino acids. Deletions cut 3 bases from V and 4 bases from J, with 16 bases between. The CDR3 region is CASSFAGIIGYEQYF. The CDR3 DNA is TGTGCCAGCAGTTTTGCCGGCATTATTGGTTACGAGCAGTACTTC.

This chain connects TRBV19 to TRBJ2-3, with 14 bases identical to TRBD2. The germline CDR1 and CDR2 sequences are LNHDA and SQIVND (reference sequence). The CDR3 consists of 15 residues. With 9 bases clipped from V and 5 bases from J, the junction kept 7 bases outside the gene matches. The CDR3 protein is CASRRLAGGIDTQYF. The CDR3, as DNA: TGTGCCAGCCGACGACTAGCGGGAGGGATAGATACGCAGTATTTT.

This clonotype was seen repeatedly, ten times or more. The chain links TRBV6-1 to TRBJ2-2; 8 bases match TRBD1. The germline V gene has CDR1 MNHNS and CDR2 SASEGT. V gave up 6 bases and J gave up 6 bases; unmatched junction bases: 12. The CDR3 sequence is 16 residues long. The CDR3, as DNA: TGTGCCAGCAGGCCTGACAGGGGTAGTTCGTCCGGGGAGCTGTTTTTT. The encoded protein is CASRPDRGSSSGELFF.

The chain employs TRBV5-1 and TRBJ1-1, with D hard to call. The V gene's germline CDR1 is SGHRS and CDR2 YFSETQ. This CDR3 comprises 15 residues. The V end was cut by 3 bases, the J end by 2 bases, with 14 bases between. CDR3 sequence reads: CASSSLTAGNTEAFF. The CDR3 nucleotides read TGCGCCAGCAGCTCACTCACTGCGGGCAACACTGAAGCTTTCTTT.

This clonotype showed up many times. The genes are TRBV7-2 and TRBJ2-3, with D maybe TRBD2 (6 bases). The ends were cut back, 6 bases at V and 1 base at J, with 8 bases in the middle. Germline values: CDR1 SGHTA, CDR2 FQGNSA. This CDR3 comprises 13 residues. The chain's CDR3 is CASSWGGTDTQYF. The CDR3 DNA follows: TGTGCCAGCAGTTGGGGGGGCACAGATACGCAGTATTTT.

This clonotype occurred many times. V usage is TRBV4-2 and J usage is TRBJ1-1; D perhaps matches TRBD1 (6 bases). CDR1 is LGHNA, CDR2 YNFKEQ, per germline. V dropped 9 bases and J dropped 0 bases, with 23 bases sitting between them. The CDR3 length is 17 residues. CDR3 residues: CASTRGRGGFMNTEAFF. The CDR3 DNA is TGTGCCAGTACTCGGGGCAGGGGAGGTTTCATGAACACTGAAGCTTTCTTT.

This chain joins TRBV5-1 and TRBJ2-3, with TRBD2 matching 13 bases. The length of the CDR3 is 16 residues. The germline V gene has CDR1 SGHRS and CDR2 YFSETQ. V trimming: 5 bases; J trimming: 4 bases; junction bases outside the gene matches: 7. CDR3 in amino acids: CASRYGLAGVADTQYF. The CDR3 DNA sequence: TGCGCCAGCAGGTACGGACTAGCGGGAGTGGCAGATACGCAGTATTTT.

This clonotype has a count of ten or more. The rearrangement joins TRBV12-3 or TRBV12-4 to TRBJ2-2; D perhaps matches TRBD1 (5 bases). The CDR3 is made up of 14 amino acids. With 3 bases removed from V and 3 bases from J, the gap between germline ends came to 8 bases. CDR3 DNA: TGTGCCAGCAGTTTGGCAGGGTACACCGGGGAGCTGTTTTTT. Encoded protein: CASSLAGYTGELFF.

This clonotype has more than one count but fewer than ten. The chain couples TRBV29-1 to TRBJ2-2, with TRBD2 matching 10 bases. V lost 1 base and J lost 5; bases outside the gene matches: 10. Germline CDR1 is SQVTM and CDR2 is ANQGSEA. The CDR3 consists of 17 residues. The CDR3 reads CSVEGASGRISTGELFF. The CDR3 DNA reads TGCAGCGTTGAAGGTGCTAGCGGGAGAATATCTACCGGGGAGCTGTTTTTT.

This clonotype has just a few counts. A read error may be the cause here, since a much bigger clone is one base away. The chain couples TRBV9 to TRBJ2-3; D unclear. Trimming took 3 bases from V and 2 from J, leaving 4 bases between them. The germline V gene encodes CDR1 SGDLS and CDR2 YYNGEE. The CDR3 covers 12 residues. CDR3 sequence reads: CASSEPTDTQYF. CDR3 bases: TGTGCCAGCAGCGAGCCCACAGATACGCAGTATTTT.

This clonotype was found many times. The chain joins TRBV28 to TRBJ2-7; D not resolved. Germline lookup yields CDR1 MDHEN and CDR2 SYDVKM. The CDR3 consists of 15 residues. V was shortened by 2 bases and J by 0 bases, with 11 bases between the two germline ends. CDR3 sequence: CASSLIDSSSYEQYF. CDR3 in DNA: TGTGCCAGCAGTTTAATAGATTCGAGCTCCTACGAGCAGTACTTC.

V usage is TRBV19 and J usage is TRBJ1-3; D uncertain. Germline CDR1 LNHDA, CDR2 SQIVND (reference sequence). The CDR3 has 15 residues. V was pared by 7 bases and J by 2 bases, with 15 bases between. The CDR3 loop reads CASTPMPGTGNTIYF. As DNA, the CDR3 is TGTGCCAGTACCCCGATGCCCGGAACTGGAAACACCATATATTTT.

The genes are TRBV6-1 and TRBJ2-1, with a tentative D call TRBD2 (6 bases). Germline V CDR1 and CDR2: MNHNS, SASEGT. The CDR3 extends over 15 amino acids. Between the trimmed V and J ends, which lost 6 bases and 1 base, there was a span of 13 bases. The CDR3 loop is CASRGRGKSYNEQFF. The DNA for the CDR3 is TGTGCCAGCAGGGGGCGGGGAAAATCCTACAATGAGCAGTTCTTC.

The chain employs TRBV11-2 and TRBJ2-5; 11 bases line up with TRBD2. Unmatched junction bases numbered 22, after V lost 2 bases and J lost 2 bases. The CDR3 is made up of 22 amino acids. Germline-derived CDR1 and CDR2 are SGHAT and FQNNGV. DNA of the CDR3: TGTGCCAGCAGCTTAATCGGAGTAACCGTAGCCCGGGGGACTAGCGGACAAGAGACCCAGTACTTC. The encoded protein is CASSLIGVTVARGTSGQETQYF.

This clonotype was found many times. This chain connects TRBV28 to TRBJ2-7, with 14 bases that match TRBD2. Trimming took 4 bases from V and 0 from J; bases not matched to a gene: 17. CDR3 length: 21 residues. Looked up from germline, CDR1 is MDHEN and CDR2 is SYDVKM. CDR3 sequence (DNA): TGTGCCAGCAGTTGGTTAGTCCTGGGACCGGGACTAGCGGGAGCCTCCTACGAGCAGTACTTC. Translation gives CASSWLVLGPGLAGASYEQYF.